This entry lists 24 T cell receptor beta chains sequenced from one sample in a study of TIL therapy for anti-PD-1-resistant metastatic lung cancer (dated by TCRdb to the early 2020s). TCR beta CDR3 regions were amplified from genomic DNA with the immunoSEQ v3 hsTCRB kit using bias-controlled multiplex PCR. Not all clones reach the TCRdb copy of this immuneACCESS table, which keeps in-frame sequences only. Checked studies attribute under half of the gap to unresolved V genes and leave the rest unexplained. This sample is represented by 5,500 to 7,500 clones; around 60% of them were singletons. 5.7% of the sample is taken by the ten largest. In light of the paper, this sample's time point label describes: pre-treatment sample, taken before nivolumab and TIL therapy. Baseline tumor samples were excised metastases, mostly pleural nodules or supraclavicular lymph nodes, from the same resection used to grow TIL.

Sequences were derived from tumor tissue, sampled at baseline. These receptors were obtained from a person aged 25-85 years with non-small cell lung cancer.

The chain links TRBV28 to TRBJ2-5; TRBD2 agrees at 9 bases. The CDR3 covers 14 residues. Germline CDR1 MDHEN, CDR2 SYDVKM. V was pared by 5 bases and J by 4 bases, with 5 bases of the junction left unmatched. The CDR3 sequence: CASSPGTSLETQYF. The CDR3 DNA sequence: TGTGCCAGCAGTCCCGGGACTAGCTTAGAGACCCAGTACTTC.

V and J are TRBV19 and TRBJ2-1; the D gene is possibly TRBD2 (6 bases). The germline CDR1 and CDR2 sequences are LNHDA and SQIVND (reference sequence). The ends were cut back, 6 bases at V and 8 bases at J, with 14 bases in the middle. This CDR3 is built from 13 residues. The DNA of the CDR3 is TGTGCCAGTAGCCCACCGGGGGTCCATGAGCAGTTCTTC. Amino acid sequence: CASSPPGVHEQFF.

This clone has a handful of counts. This chain connects TRBV24-1 to TRBJ2-7; 7 nucleotides match TRBD2. The CDR3 loop spans 13 amino acids. The V segment lost 5 bases and the J segment 1 base; nucleotides outside the gene matches: 1. CDR1 and CDR2 from the germline V gene are KGHDR and SFDVKD. This CDR3 is CATSAGGSYEQYF. CDR3 nucleotide sequence: TGTGCCACCAGTGCGGGGGGTTCCTACGAGCAGTACTTC.

J is TRBJ2-1 and V is TRBV9, with 16 bases fitting TRBD2. This CDR3 contains 19 residues. Trimming took 4 bases from V and 7 from J; bases not matched to a gene: 14. Looked up from germline, CDR1 is SGDLS and CDR2 is YYNGEE. The chain's CDR3 is CASSLEGTSGREWGNEQFF. DNA of the CDR3: TGTGCCAGCAGCCTCGAAGGGACTAGCGGGAGGGAATGGGGAAATGAGCAGTTCTTC.

This chain joins TRBV7-3 and TRBJ2-3; D not certain. V lost 5 bases and J lost 2, with 14 bases in between. The CDR3 sequence is 15 residues long. Germline assignment: CDR1 SGHTA and CDR2 FQGTGA. In DNA form, the CDR3 reads TGTGCCAGCAGCCCTTTCGAAGTTATCACAGATACGCAGTATTTT. It codes for CASSPFEVITDTQYF.

The chain links TRBV29-1 to TRBJ2-4; 12 bases map to TRBD1. The CDR3 contains 17 residues. Germline V CDR1 and CDR2: SQVTM, ANQGSEA. V lost 4 bases to trimming and J lost 1 base; unmatched junction nucleotides: 8. As DNA, the CDR3 is TGCAGCGTTGTAGGGGGGACAGGGGGCTCGGCCAAAAACATTCAGTACTTC. Its translation is CSVVGGTGGSAKNIQYF. The whole variable domain, filled in from reference TRBV29-1 and TRBJ2-4, reads SAVISQKPSRDICQRGTSLTIQCQVDSQVTMMFWYRQQPGQSLTLIATANQGSEATYESGFVIDKFPISRPNLTFSTLTVSNMSPEDSSIYLCSVVGGTGGSAKNIQYFGAGTRLSVL.

V is TRBV6-5 and J is TRBJ1-4; D is undetermined. Germline CDR1 MNHEY, CDR2 SVGAGI. The CDR3 extends over 15 amino acids. Between the trimmed V and J ends, which lost 6 bases and 0 bases, there was a span of 11 bases. DNA of the CDR3: TGTGCCAGCAGCCTCTCCCTGGCAACTAATGAAAAACTGTTTTTT. It yields the protein CASSLSLATNEKLFF.

The V and J genes are TRBV6-5 and TRBJ2-3; 8 bases map to TRBD1. The germline V gene encodes CDR1 MNHEY and CDR2 SVGAGI. The CDR3 totals 15 residues. The J segment lost 4 bases and the V segment lost 5 bases, leaving 8 bases of the junction unmatched. CDR3 in amino acids: CASSQDRVVSDTQYF. The CDR3 nucleotides read TGTGCCAGCAGTCAGGACAGGGTTGTATCAGATACGCAGTATTTT.

This chain connects TRBV29-1 to TRBJ2-7; D gene unclear. From germline, CDR1 is SQVTM and CDR2 ANQGSEA. V lost 0 bases and J lost 6, with 9 bases in between. This CDR3 is built from 12 residues. CDR3 amino acids: CSVEDLPGEQYF. CDR3 bases: TGCAGCGTTGAAGATCTTCCGGGCGAGCAGTACTTC.

This chain joins TRBV11-2 and TRBJ1-1, with D unclear. The V end was cut by 5 bases, the J end by 1 base, with 8 bases between. CDR1 is SGHAT, CDR2 FQNNGV, per germline. The CDR3 runs to 13 residues. CDR3 sequence reads: CASSPRQNTEAFF. The CDR3 coding sequence is TGTGCCAGCAGCCCCCGCCAGAACACTGAAGCTTTCTTT.

The chain is built from TRBV11-3 and TRBJ2-5; D gene unclear. Trimming shortened V by 5 bases and J by 2 bases, and 9 bases separated the two germline ends. Germline lookup yields CDR1 SGHNT and CDR2 YENEEA. The CDR3 totals 13 residues. The CDR3 DNA reads TGTGCCAGCAGCCCCCCCGGACAAGAGACCCAGTACTTC. As protein: CASSPPGQETQYF.

The rearrangement uses TRBV24-1 and TRBJ2-7; D not certain. Germline values: CDR1 KGHDR, CDR2 SFDVKD. The CDR3 is made up of 14 amino acids. V was pared by 4 bases and J by 2 bases, with 11 bases between. For the CDR3, the DNA is TGTGCCACCAGTGAATCGACGGTCCCCTACGAGCAGTACTTC. Amino acids: CATSESTVPYEQYF.

V gene TRBV11-2 combines with J gene TRBJ2-7; D may be TRBD2 (6 bases). V dropped 1 base and J dropped 5 bases, with 12 bases sitting between them. The CDR3 is made up of 14 amino acids. Germline assignment: CDR1 SGHAT and CDR2 FQNNGV. CDR3 in DNA: TGTGCCAGCAGCTTAGGCCCGACTAGTGACGAGCAGTACTTC. Its protein is CASSLGPTSDEQYF.

The J gene is TRBJ1-1, the V gene TRBV29-1; no clear D gene. Germline V gene lookup returns CDR1 SQVTM and CDR2 ANQGSEA. This CDR3 region has 14 residues. Trimming pared 5 bases from V and 0 bases from J, leaving 13 bases between. CDR3 nucleotides: TGCAGCGTTTCCTCCACGGCAGTGAACACTGAAGCTTTCTTT. The encoded protein is CSVSSTAVNTEAFF.

The chain combines TRBV6-5 with TRBJ2-3; no definite D call. CDR3 size: 15 residues. V lost 5 bases and J 2 bases, leaving 14 bases between the germline ends. Germline CDR1 MNHEY, CDR2 SVGAGI. DNA of the CDR3: TGTGCCAGCAGTCCCCAAGTGGGTCCCACAGATACGCAGTATTTT. Its protein is CASSPQVGPTDTQYF.

The chain joins TRBV29-1 to TRBJ2-1; a weak D match, TRBD1 (5 bases). The germline V and J ends were trimmed by 5 bases and 1 base, with 15 bases remaining between them. This CDR3 has 15 amino acids. Looked up from germline, CDR1 is SQVTM and CDR2 is ANQGSEA. The CDR3 region is CSVPDDSTSYNEQFF. CDR3 DNA: TGCAGCGTTCCTGACGACAGCACTTCCTACAATGAGCAGTTCTTC.

The chain has TRBV7-8 and TRBJ1-1, with D maybe TRBD1 (6 bases). Per the germline V gene, CDR1 is SGHVS and CDR2 is FQNEAQ. V lost 7 bases to trimming and J lost 1 base, with 16 bases between them. The length of the CDR3 is 15 residues. CDR3 nucleotide sequence: TGTGCCAGCACCCCTCAGGGGTGGGGGAACACTGAAGCTTTCTTT. This gives the protein CASTPQGWGNTEAFF.

The chain is built from TRBV3-1 (or the pseudogene TRBV3-2) and TRBJ1-5; D might be TRBD1 (6 bases). With 1 base removed from V and 3 bases from J, the gap between germline ends came to 13 bases. The CDR3 is 16 residues long. Germline V gene lookup returns CDR1 LGHDT and CDR2 YNNKEL (reference sequence). Here the CDR3 reads CASSQAGQLLNQPQHF. The CDR3 coding sequence is TGTGCCAGCAGCCAAGCCGGACAGTTACTCAATCAGCCCCAGCATTTT.

The chain is built from TRBV6-5 and TRBJ2-6; TRBD1 might be the D (6 bases). Deletions cut 7 bases from V and 0 bases from J, with 10 bases between. Germline-derived CDR1 and CDR2 are MNHEY and SVGAGI. This CDR3 contains 15 residues. The chain's CDR3 is CASTARGSGANVLTF. CDR3 DNA: TGTGCCAGCACAGCCAGGGGCTCTGGGGCCAACGTCCTGACTTTC.

A single count supports this clone. The chain uses TRBV19 and TRBJ2-6; unclear D gene. The germline gives CDR1 LNHDA, CDR2 SQIVND (reference sequence). The CDR3 has 14 residues. Trimming removed 7 bases from V and 0 bases from J, with 7 bases in between. The CDR3 region is CASIEDSGANVLTF. DNA of the CDR3: TGTGCCAGTATTGAGGACTCTGGGGCCAACGTCCTGACTTTC.

This clone was picked up a small number of times. The chain uses TRBV18 and TRBJ2-7, with 9 bases matching TRBD1. The CDR3 loop spans 14 amino acids. V gave up 5 bases and J gave up 6 bases; unmatched junction bases: 8. Germline V CDR1 and CDR2: KGHSH, LQKENI. The CDR3 DNA is TGTGCCAGCTCATCGGGACAGGGCTCTATCGAGCAGTACTTC. Translated, it gives CASSSGQGSIEQYF.

The rearrangement uses TRBV7-3 and TRBJ2-2; D might be TRBD2 (5 bases). Trimming left V 2 bases short and J 1 base short, with 8 bases between. Germline-derived CDR1 and CDR2 are SGHTA and FQGTGA. This CDR3 is 15 amino acids long. The CDR3 sequence is CASSLRAENTGELFF. The CDR3, as DNA: TGTGCCAGCAGCTTACGAGCGGAGAACACCGGGGAGCTGTTTTTT.

The rearrangement links TRBV9 to TRBJ2-7; the match to TRBD1 covers 10 bases. Germline V gives CDR1 SGDLS, CDR2 YYNGEE. CDR3 length equals 15 residues. The V gene end was trimmed by 0 bases and the J gene end by 5 bases; junction bases not matched to a gene: 5. CDR3 protein: CASSVDLTGGHEQYF. Here the CDR3 DNA reads TGTGCCAGCAGCGTAGATCTGACAGGGGGCCACGAGCAGTACTTC.

This clone is medium-sized (0.01 to 0.1%) within its sample. The CDR3 here is CASTGQGNSEQYF. For the CDR3, the DNA is TGTGCCAGCACCGGCCAGGGTAACTCCGAGCAGTACTTC. The chain has TRBV18 and TRBJ2-7, with D perhaps matching TRBD1 (5 bases). The CDR3 length is 13 residues. Trimming took 8 bases from V and 6 from J, leaving 17 bases between them. Germline CDR1 KGHSH, CDR2 LQKENI. Together with reference TRBV18 and TRBJ2-7, the CDR3 gives the full variable domain: NAGVMQNPRHLVRRRGQEARLRCSPMKGHSHVYWYRQLPEEGLKFMVYLQKENIIDESGMPKERFSAEFPKEGPSILRIQQVVRGDSAAYFCASTGQGNSEQYFGPGTRLTVT.